These 6 T cell receptor beta chains originate from one sample sequenced in a study of blood T cell repertoires in COVID-19. TCRdb keeps only in-frame clones here, not all; method: immunoSEQ multiplex PCR. The table includes tens of thousands of clones, about 88% detected once. The source material was peripheral blood. Receptor source: a human donor in a cohort sampled during active COVID-19.

The chain combines TRBV2 with TRBJ2-6; D is uncertain. The V gene's germline CDR1 is SNHLY and CDR2 FYNNEI. Trimming took 7 bases from V and 0 from J, leaving 10 bases between them. The CDR3 loop spans 15 amino acids. The CDR3 is CASNLLGSGANVLTF. The DNA for the CDR3 is TGTGCCAGCAACCTCCTCGGCTCTGGGGCCAACGTCCTGACTTTC.

This chain joins TRBV11-2 and TRBJ1-2, with D unresolved. Between the trimmed V and J ends, which lost 4 bases and 7 bases, there was a span of 13 bases. Germline V gene data show CDR1 as SGHAT and CDR2 as FQNNGV. The CDR3 extends over 13 amino acids. The CDR3 spells CASSSDSLLGYTF. For the CDR3, the DNA is TGTGCCAGCAGCTCCGACTCCCTCCTTGGCTACACCTTC.

The V gene is TRBV9, the J gene TRBJ2-7, with no clear D. The germline V and J ends were trimmed by 0 bases and 0 bases, with 13 bases remaining between them. The CDR3 runs 16 residues. CDR1 and CDR2 from the germline V gene are SGDLS and YYNGEE. Here the CDR3 reads CASSVGSGQTSYEQYF. DNA for the CDR3: TGTGCCAGCAGCGTAGGCTCCGGTCAAACCTCCTACGAGCAGTACTTC. The complete variable domain, with remaining parts taken from reference TRBV9 and TRBJ2-7, reads DSGVTQTPKHLITATGQRVTLRCSPRSGDLSVYWYQQSLDQGLQFLIQYYNGEERAKGNILERFSAQQFPDLHSELNLSSLELGDSALYFCASSVGSGQTSYEQYFGPGTRLTVT.

V gene TRBV7-9 combines with J gene TRBJ2-7; 8 bases map to TRBD2. Germline-derived CDR1 and CDR2 are SEHNR and FQNEAQ (reference sequence). This CDR3 is 15 amino acids long. V dropped 1 base and J dropped 3; count of bases not matched to a gene: 5. The CDR3, as DNA: TGTGCCAGCAGCTTAGACGGGAGGGTGGGCTACGAGCAGTACTTC. Translated: CASSLDGRVGYEQYF. The full variable domain, with the rest looked up from reference TRBV7-9 and TRBJ2-7, is DTGVSQNPRHKITKRGQNVTFRCDPISEHNRLYWYRQTLGQGPEFLTYFQNEAQLEKSRLLSDRFSAERPKGSFSTLEIQRTEQGDSAMYLCASSLDGRVGYEQYFGPGTRLTVT.

This sequence joins TRBV28 and TRBJ2-5; TRBD2 is a possible D gene (6 bases). The CDR3 is made up of 16 amino acids. The V end lost 2 bases, the J end lost 0 bases, and 13 bases lay between the germline ends. Germline V lookup: CDR1 MDHEN, CDR2 SYDVKM. Written as DNA, the CDR3 is TGTGCCAGCAGTTTAGGAGGGTCCCTGGACCAAGAGACCCAGTACTTC. Protein: CASSLGGSLDQETQYF.

This clone occurred once. The same CDR3 can be traced to other DNA sequences in this sample. This chain joins TRBV19 and TRBJ1-1, with a tentative D call TRBD1 (5 bases). Trimming removed 1 base from V and 4 bases from J, with 7 bases in between. CDR3 size: 13 residues. Germline V gene lookup returns CDR1 LNHDA and CDR2 SQIVND (reference sequence). The CDR3 DNA is TGTGCCAGTAGTATAGGGGGGGGCACTGAAGCTTTCTTT. Residues: CASSIGGGTEAFF.